This T cell receptor beta chain was sequenced for a study of blood T cells in healthy people across ages. General study points: Unknown donor CMV status possibly confounded expanded clonotype changes.

A word on this clonotype: Antigen unknown.

Using a J-beta primer mix together with a sample-barcoded 5' primer, a second PCR was run for roughly 6 to 11 cycles. TCRdb analysed the 5' RACE reads with MiXCR anew, one entry per CDR3 protein. The sample lists 600,000 or so distinct CDR3 sequences, around half seen once, with about 22% in the top ten. The CDR3 is 12 amino acids. V gave up 6 bases and J gave up 3 bases, with 10 bases separating them. The germline V gene encodes CDR1 SQVTM and CDR2 ANQGSEA. Sequencing used blood. V usage is TRBV29-1 and J usage is TRBJ2-3; unclear D gene. The clonotype originates from a man older than 75 in good health. The CDR3 sequence: CSVETWTDTQYF. The CDR3 DNA reads TGCAGCGTGGAAACCTGGACAGATACGCAGTATTTT.